This passage covers 2 T cell receptor beta chains from one sample sequenced in a study of blood T cell repertoires in COVID-19. Assay used: immunoSEQ multiplex PCR; TCRdb lists only in-frame clones, some missing. The sample holds about 40,000 clones, 75% to 90% seen once. Sample: peripheral blood. The source is a human donor in a cohort sampled during active or convalescent COVID-19. The donor label of this sample is uncertain.

This clone was seen more than once but under ten times. This chain links TRBV2 with TRBJ2-3; 10 bases map to TRBD1. V lost 4 bases and J lost 2; bases outside the gene matches: 3. This CDR3 is built from 15 residues. Germline-derived CDR1 and CDR2 are SNHLY and FYNNEI. The CDR3 bases are TGTGCCAGCAGTGCGGACAGGGGGTACACAGATACGCAGTATTTT. It specifies CASSADRGYTDTQYF.

This sequence joins TRBV6-5 and TRBJ2-2, with 13 bases aligning to TRBD2. Germline trimming cut 7 bases from V and 5 bases from J; bases unmatched to any gene: 4. The CDR3 runs 15 residues. Germline CDR1 reads MNHEY; CDR2 reads SVGAGI. CDR3 region: CASIRTSGSTGELFF. DNA of the CDR3: TGTGCCAGCATCCGGACTAGCGGGAGTACCGGGGAGCTGTTTTTT.